Listed below are T cell receptor beta chains from one sample, sequenced in a study of T cell changes during pregnancy in multiple sclerosis. Here immunoSEQ multiplex PCR was the method, and the copy in TCRdb shows in-frame clones only, minus some. The table lists about 100,000 clones, roughly 92% of them singletons. Material: peripheral blood, obtained in the second trimester of pregnancy. The receptors shown here come from a female donor with multiple sclerosis, enrolled in a pregnancy study. Both conserved end residues are part of each CDR3. D genes are given only for firm matches. Clone size is not always given. Where it is, it says once, few, many or a class for expanded clones.

V gene	clone size	D gene	J gene	CDR3 protein	CDR3 DNA
TRBV9	once	TRBD2	TRBJ2-2	CASSPMGGLAGANGELFF	TGTGCCAGCAGCCCGATGGGGGGACTAGCGGGAGCTAACGGGGAGCTGTTTTTT
TRBV7-6	-	TRBD2	TRBJ2-2	CASSLAGGLTGELFF	TGTGCCAGCAGTCTAGCGGGAGGGCTCACCGGGGAGCTGTTTTTT
TRBV7-9	once	TRBD2	TRBJ2-1	CASSLFLAGGFEQFF	TGTGCCAGCAGCTTATTCCTAGCGGGGGGTTTTGAGCAGTTCTTC
TRBV19	-	-	TRBJ2-1	CASSMNRVMDNEQFF	TGTGCCAGTAGTATGAACAGGGTAATGGACAATGAGCAGTTCTTC
TRBV19	-	-	TRBJ1-2	CASSITLRADYGYTF	TGTGCCAGTAGTATAACACTCAGGGCAGACTATGGCTACACCTTC
TRBV11-2	-	-	TRBJ2-1	CASSRALNEQFF	TGTGCCAGCAGCCGCGCTCTCAATGAGCAGTTCTTC
TRBV7-2	-	TRBD2	TRBJ2-5	CASTTRTSGGAKETQYF	TGTGCCAGCACCACTCGGACTAGCGGGGGGGCTAAAGAGACCCAGTACTTC
TRBV2	-	-	TRBJ1-1	CASSEGTASLEAFF	TGTGCCAGCAGTGAAGGGACAGCTTCTCTTGAAGCTTTCTTT
TRBV6-6	-	-	TRBJ1-1	CASTATVMNTEAFF	TGTGCCAGCACCGCAACAGTCATGAACACTGAAGCTTTCTTT
TRBV28	-	TRBD2	TRBJ2-7	CASIAGGSYEQYF	TGTGCCAGCATAGCGGGGGGATCCTACGAGCAGTACTTC
TRBV2	-	TRBD2	TRBJ2-3	CASRKTSGTTDTQYF	TGTGCCAGCAGGAAGACTAGCGGGACCACAGATACGCAGTATTTT
TRBV29-1	-	-	TRBJ2-7	CSVAGTRNAYEQYF	TGCAGCGTCGCCGGGACACGGAATGCCTACGAGCAGTACTTC
TRBV19	-	TRBD2	TRBJ2-1	CASSKDLLAVRANEQFF	TGTGCCAGTAGTAAAGACCTTCTAGCGGTGAGGGCCAATGAGCAGTTCTTC
TRBV5-4	-	TRBD1	TRBJ2-7	CASSWGQGALEQYF	TGTGCCAGCAGCTGGGGACAGGGGGCCCTCGAGCAGTACTTC
TRBV28	-	-	TRBJ1-5	CASSLQGISNQPQHF	TGTGCCAGCAGCTTACAGGGTATTAGCAATCAGCCCCAGCATTTT
TRBV7-2	-	-	TRBJ1-2	CASSLLTGGYTF	TGTGCCAGCAGCTTATTGACGGGAGGCTACACCTTC
TRBV5-1	-	-	TRBJ1-1	CASSFEGEREAFF	TGCGCCAGCAGCTTCGAGGGCGAACGTGAAGCTTTCTTT
TRBV7-2	-	-	TRBJ2-3	CASSLERAGKTQYF	TGTGCCAGCAGCTTAGAACGTGCCGGGAAGACGCAGTATTTT
TRBV9	-	TRBD1	TRBJ1-1	CASSVGGTGGQEAFF	TGTGCCAGCAGCGTAGGAGGGACAGGAGGTCAAGAAGCTTTCTTT
TRBV30	-	TRBD2	TRBJ2-3	CAWIRGGREDTQYF	TGTGCCTGGATACGGGGGGGCCGCGAAGATACGCAGTATTTT
TRBV9	-	TRBD1	TRBJ2-1	CASSVWTGGEEQFF	TGTGCCAGCAGCGTCTGGACAGGGGGAGAGGAGCAGTTCTTC
TRBV5-1	-	-	TRBJ2-2	CASSLNQDINTGELFF	TGCGCCAGCAGCTTGAATCAGGACATCAACACCGGGGAGCTGTTTTTT
TRBV10-3	-	-	TRBJ1-5	CASRGGYSNQPQHF	TGTGCCTCCCGCGGCGGATATAGCAATCAGCCCCAGCATTTT
TRBV9	-	TRBD1	TRBJ1-3	CASSTGQGTEGAGNTIYF	TGTGCCAGCAGCACGGGACAGGGCACAGAAGGAGCTGGAAACACCATATATTTT
TRBV18	-	TRBD1	TRBJ2-7	CASSPPRTGFLEQYF	TGTGCCAGCTCACCACCTCGGACAGGGTTCCTTGAGCAGTACTTC
TRBV5-1	-	TRBD1	TRBJ2-1	CASTLGQGTFNEQFF	TGCGCCAGTACCTTAGGACAGGGGACTTTCAATGAGCAGTTCTTC
TRBV11-2	once	TRBD1	TRBJ1-1	CASSFWDRVKNTEAFF	TGTGCCAGCAGCTTTTGGGACAGGGTTAAGAACACTGAAGCTTTCTTT
TRBV6-5	-	-	TRBJ2-1	CASSYSWGQGHEQFF	TGTGCCAGCAGTTACTCGTGGGGGCAGGGCCATGAGCAGTTCTTC
TRBV5-1	once	TRBD1	TRBJ1-3	CASSSTGTGLSGNTIYF	TGCGCCAGCAGCTCAACCGGGACAGGCCTCTCTGGAAACACCATATATTTT
TRBV6-4	-	TRBD1	TRBJ1-2	CASSDRQGNGYTF	TGTGCCAGCAGTGATCGACAGGGGAATGGCTACACCTTC
TRBV11-2	-	-	TRBJ2-6	CASSPRGFGANVLTF	TGTGCCAGCAGCCCCAGGGGTTTTGGGGCCAACGTCCTGACTTTC
TRBV2	-	-	TRBJ1-5	CASSVGPAGDQPQHF	TGTGCCAGCAGTGTAGGCCCGGCAGGGGATCAGCCCCAGCATTTT
TRBV5-1	few	-	TRBJ1-5	CASSPAGDQPQHF	TGCGCCAGCAGCCCCGCGGGGGATCAGCCCCAGCATTTT
TRBV7-2	-	TRBD1	TRBJ2-7	CASSLVAGQGYEQYF	TGTGCCAGCAGCTTAGTAGCAGGACAGGGCTACGAGCAGTACTTC
TRBV5-4	-	-	TRBJ2-1	CASSTGTPAANEQFF	TGTGCCAGCAGCACCGGGACTCCTGCCGCCAATGAGCAGTTCTTC
TRBV5-1	-	TRBD1	TRBJ2-7	CASSQNSGQSYEQYF	TGCGCCAGCAGCCAAAACTCGGGACAGTCATACGAGCAGTACTTC
TRBV2	once	TRBD1	TRBJ2-2	CASIGDRSLYTGELFF	TGTGCCAGCATCGGGGACAGGTCCTTGTACACCGGGGAGCTGTTTTTT
TRBV4-2	-	-	TRBJ2-2	CASSQGHPESGELFF	TGTGCCAGCAGCCAAGGACACCCCGAGAGCGGGGAGCTGTTTTTT
TRBV18	-	TRBD2	TRBJ2-7	CASSPSSGGDEQYF	TGTGCCAGCTCGCCCTCTAGCGGGGGGGACGAGCAGTACTTC
TRBV18	-	TRBD1	TRBJ2-2	CASSPLQGASGELFF	TGTGCCAGCTCACCACTACAGGGGGCCTCCGGGGAGCTGTTTTTT
TRBV5-4	few	-	TRBJ2-2	CASFSRDSAGELFF	TGTGCCAGCTTCTCCCGGGACTCCGCCGGGGAGCTGTTTTTT
TRBV30	-	-	TRBJ1-3	CAWTRLQHSGNTIYF	TGTGCCTGGACCAGGCTCCAACACTCTGGAAACACCATATATTTT
TRBV5-1	-	TRBD1	TRBJ1-2	CASSYDRARGYTF	TGCGCCAGCAGCTACGACAGGGCGAGGGGCTACACCTTC
TRBV5-5	-	TRBD1	TRBJ1-2	CASSLWETGGYGYTF	TGTGCCAGCAGCTTGTGGGAGACAGGGGGCTATGGCTACACCTTC
TRBV5-6	-	TRBD2	TRBJ2-7	CASEWAGETWDEQYF	TGTGCCAGCGAGTGGGCGGGAGAAACTTGGGACGAGCAGTACTTC
TRBV18	-	-	TRBJ2-5	CASSPPVQMYQETQYF	TGTGCCAGCTCACCACCGGTACAGATGTACCAAGAGACCCAGTACTTC